The present entry profiles one T cell receptor (beta chain) with its context. Its antigen is unidentified. The sample belongs to a study of OX40 agonist ivuxolimab in advanced cancers. Profiling relied on immunoSEQ multiplex PCR, and the TCRdb table lists in-frame clones only, not all of them. The data show about 48,000 clones, approximately 88% seen once. Study results and limitations: At 0.1 to 3.0 mg/kg, clonal expansion of CD4+ and CD8+ blood T cells had occurred by week 6.

The germline V gene encodes CDR1 MNHEY and CDR2 SVGAGI. V gave up 7 bases and J gave up 4 bases, with 17 bases separating them. The CDR3 consists of 15 residues. The chain recombines TRBV6-5 with TRBJ1-5; D is unresolved. The TCR sequence derives from an adult with an advanced solid tumor such as melanoma, head and neck, liver or kidney cancer. The starting material was CD4+ or CD8+ T cells sorted from blood, obtained in a trial of the OX40 agonist ivuxolimab. The CDR3 DNA follows: TGTGCCAGCACCATTGACGGCCCGGTTAATCAGCCCCAGCATTTT. This sequence encodes CASTIDGPVNQPQHF.